Below are 28 T cell receptor beta chains sequenced from a single sample in a study of CD4 T cell repertoires in COVID-19. Libraries were prepared by immunoSEQ multiplex PCR; TCRdb keeps only in-frame clonotypes and omits some of them. The profile covers 70,000 to 95,000 clones, with roughly four fifths appearing a single time and about 0.61% taken by the ten largest. The material sequenced was CD4+ T cells from peripheral blood, taken after recovery from COVID-19. The receptors were sampled from a human donor who had COVID-19.

The chain recombines TRBV5-1 with TRBJ1-1; D is uncertain. Germline V gene data show CDR1 as SGHRS and CDR2 as YFSETQ. The CDR3 has 14 amino acids. Trimming took 3 bases from V and 1 from J, leaving 10 bases between them. The CDR3 region has the DNA TGCGCCAGCAGCTCGACGTCAGGGAACACTGAAGCTTTCTTT. Its protein is CASSSTSGNTEAFF.

This clone was seen a handful of times. V and J are TRBV28 and TRBJ2-7; D is unclear. The V end lost 5 bases, the J end lost 7 bases, and 9 bases lay between the germline ends. This CDR3 has 11 residues. The germline CDR1 and CDR2 sequences are MDHEN and SYDVKM. The CDR3 region has the DNA TGTGCCAGCAGTCGGATATATGAGCAGTACTTC. Translated: CASSRIYEQYF.

The chain employs TRBV30 and TRBJ1-1; maybe TRBD1 (6 bases). V lost 4 bases, J lost 1 base, and 19 bases lay in between. The CDR3 totals 16 residues. CDR1 is GTSNPN and CDR2 is SVGIG in the germline V gene (reference sequence). CDR3 in amino acids: CAWTKGDRISNTEAFF. CDR3 coding DNA: TGTGCCTGGACAAAGGGGGACCGAATATCGAACACTGAAGCTTTCTTT.

This clone was observed once. The CDR3 DNA follows: TGTGCCAGCAGTCAGTCATGGGGGAGAAATTCACCCCTCCACTTT. This sequence encodes CASSQSWGRNSPLHF. The V gene is TRBV7-9, the J gene TRBJ1-6; perhaps TRBD1 as D (5 bases). The V gene lost 6 bases and the J gene lost 7 bases, with 16 bases spanning the gap. Germline-derived CDR1 and CDR2 are SEHNR and FQNEAQ (reference sequence). CDR3 length equals 15 residues.

The chain uses TRBV5-6 and TRBJ1-5; a possible D gene is TRBD1 (6 bases). The CDR3 is 18 residues long. Looked up from germline, CDR1 is SGHDT and CDR2 is YYEEEE. Trimming shortened V by 3 bases and J by 2 bases, and 21 bases separated the two germline ends. In DNA, the CDR3 is TGTGCCAGCAGCTCCCGCCCGGACAGAATTGGGCGCAATCAGCCCCAGCATTTT. Protein: CASSSRPDRIGRNQPQHF.

This sequence joins TRBV19 and TRBJ1-2, with 9 bases fitting TRBD1. Looked up from germline, CDR1 is LNHDA and CDR2 is SQIVND (reference sequence). Losses at the gene ends were 2 bases for V and 4 bases for J; bases not matched to a gene: 8. There are 16 residues in the CDR3. CDR3 protein: CASSISQQGAGYGYTF. The DNA for the CDR3 is TGTGCCAGTAGTATATCCCAACAGGGGGCTGGCTATGGCTACACCTTC.

The chain carries TRBV11-2 and TRBJ1-1; 11 nucleotides match TRBD1. Germline assignment: CDR1 SGHAT and CDR2 FQNNGV. Trimming cost V 8 bases and J 6 bases; bases outside gene matches: 8. The CDR3 length is 14 residues. The CDR3 nucleotides are TGTGCCAGCTCGGTGGGACAGGGGGGCGCTGAAGCTTTCTTT. The encoded protein is CASSVGQGGAEAFF.

The genes are TRBV14 and TRBJ2-1; 13 bases line up with TRBD2. Germline values: CDR1 SGHDN, CDR2 FVKESK. The J segment lost 14 bases and the V segment lost 1 base, leaving 11 bases of the junction unmatched. This CDR3 has 16 amino acids. The CDR3 spells CASSQVETSGRRFEFF. The CDR3 bases are TGTGCCAGCAGCCAAGTGGAGACTAGCGGGAGGCGGTTCGAGTTCTTC.

Within the sample, this clone is medium-sized. A junction end diverges from the germline sequence, so it may reflect a read error. The CDR3 DNA reads TGCAGTGCTAGATCGACCAGGACGTACCCCTTT. As protein: CSARSTRTYPF. This chain joins TRBV20-1 and TRBJ1-1; D is unresolved. CDR1 and CDR2 (germline): DFQATT, SNEGSKA (reference sequence). The CDR3 has 11 residues.

This rearrangement joins TRBV6-5 to TRBJ2-7; D not certain. With 4 bases removed from V and 6 bases from J, the gap between germline ends came to 16 bases. The CDR3 totals 14 residues. Germline CDR1 reads MNHEY; CDR2 reads SVGAGI. CDR3: CASSWRRSTFEQYF. Here the CDR3 DNA reads TGTGCCAGCAGTTGGCGGAGATCCACTTTCGAGCAGTACTTC.

The V gene is TRBV18, the J gene TRBJ2-3, with 8 bases fitting TRBD2. The CDR3 has 17 amino acids. With V trimmed by 1 base and J by 6 bases, 12 bases remained unmatched. In germline, CDR1 is KGHSH, CDR2 LQKENI. The CDR3 loop reads CASSPRPSSGTGDTQYF. The CDR3 nucleotides are TGTGCCAGCTCACCACGTCCGAGTAGCGGGACGGGGGATACGCAGTATTTT.

J is TRBJ2-7 and V is TRBV28; possibly TRBD1 or TRBD2 for D (6 bases each). The V end lost 6 bases, the J end lost 5 bases, and 14 bases lay between the germline ends. Germline V gives CDR1 MDHEN, CDR2 SYDVKM. The CDR3 covers 13 residues. CDR3 DNA sequence: TGTGCCAGCAGACCGGGGGCCGGGGACGAGCAGTACTTC. This encodes CASRPGAGDEQYF.

The genes are TRBV21-1 and TRBJ1-2; TRBD1, as called in the table, went unchecked against the DNA. TRBV21-1 corresponds to a pseudogene. The CDR3 is 14 amino acids. CDR3 region: CASSPLGQGSGYTF. CDR3 sequence (DNA): TGTGCCAGCAGCCCCCTGGGACAGGGAAGTGGCTACACCTTC.

The genes are TRBV19 and TRBJ2-5, with 7 bases aligning to TRBD2. Germline V gene lookup returns CDR1 LNHDA and CDR2 SQIVND (reference sequence). This CDR3 is built from 14 residues. The V segment lost 6 bases and the J segment 5 bases; nucleotides outside the gene matches: 9. The CDR3 region is CASRPRGGTETQYF. Here the CDR3 DNA reads TGTGCCAGTAGGCCGCGCGGGGGAACGGAGACCCAGTACTTC.

This chain links TRBV11-2 with TRBJ2-3; 7 bases agree with TRBD1. In germline, CDR1 is SGHAT, CDR2 FQNNGV. J lost 4 bases, V lost 5 bases, and 6 bases had no gene match. This CDR3 comprises 14 residues. The CDR3 spells CASSQTGVADTQYF. CDR3 coding DNA: TGTGCCAGCAGCCAAACAGGGGTGGCAGATACGCAGTATTTT.

This sequence joins TRBV29-1 and TRBJ2-5; D not certain. V was cut by 7 bases and J by 5 bases, with 11 bases left in between. Germline assignment: CDR1 SQVTM and CDR2 ANQGSEA. The CDR3 has 11 residues. CDR3 sequence (DNA): TGCAGCGCCTTGGAGCCCGAGACCCAGTACTTC. It specifies CSALEPETQYF.

The chain employs TRBV24-1 and TRBJ2-7, with 14 bases identical to TRBD2. Germline CDR1 is KGHDR and CDR2 is SFDVKD. The CDR3 consists of 13 residues. J gave up 9 bases and V 5 bases, and 2 bases lay outside the gene matches. CDR3 in DNA: TGTGCCACCAGTGGACTAGCGGGAGGGGGGCAGTACTTC. Amino acid sequence: CATSGLAGGGQYF.

This clone was seen a single time. The chain recombines TRBV3-1 (or the pseudogene TRBV3-2) with TRBJ2-7, with TRBD1 identical over 9 bases. Germline V gene data show CDR1 as LGHDT and CDR2 as YNNKEL (reference sequence). Germline trimming cut 1 base from V and 4 bases from J; bases unmatched to any gene: 8. This CDR3 comprises 16 residues. CDR3 in amino acids: CASSQGAGTGPYEQYF. The CDR3 DNA is TGTGCCAGCAGCCAAGGCGCCGGGACAGGGCCTTACGAGCAGTACTTC.

The rearrangement uses TRBV6-4 and TRBJ2-1; D not certain. The V gene lost 3 bases and the J gene lost 9 bases, with 12 bases spanning the gap. The length of the CDR3 is 13 residues. Germline V gene lookup returns CDR1 MRHNA and CDR2 SNTAGT. CDR3 sequence reads: CASSDRASGEQFF. The DNA for the CDR3 is TGTGCCAGCAGTGATCGGGCCTCCGGTGAGCAGTTCTTC.

The chain combines TRBV6-5 with TRBJ1-2; 8 bases line up with TRBD1. The CDR3 runs to 14 residues. V gave up 6 bases and J gave up 4 bases; unmatched junction bases: 7. CDR1 is MNHEY and CDR2 is SVGAGI in the germline V gene. The DNA for the CDR3 is TGTGCCAGCAGGGTACAGGGGGTGGGCTATGGCTACACCTTC. Translated: CASRVQGVGYGYTF.

The rearrangement joins TRBV6-2 or TRBV6-3 to TRBJ2-1, with 10 bases matching TRBD2. This CDR3 contains 16 residues. Germline V gene lookup returns CDR1 MNHEY and CDR2 SVGEGT. The ends lost 6 bases at V and 7 bases at J; junction bases unmatched: 12. Here the CDR3 reads CASRPSGRGGLNEQFF. CDR3 coding DNA: TGTGCCAGCAGACCTAGCGGGAGAGGCGGGTTGAATGAGCAGTTCTTC.

This rearrangement joins TRBV7-2 to TRBJ1-6; the D is unclear. Per germline, CDR1 SGHTA and CDR2 FQGNSA. V lost 7 bases to trimming and J lost 14 bases, with 18 bases between them. This CDR3 has 13 amino acids. CDR3 in amino acids: CASTSGFLRTLHF. The CDR3 DNA sequence: TGTGCCAGCACCTCTGGGTTCCTCAGGACCCTCCACTTT.

CDR3 region: CASSQTGGKNIQYF. The DNA for the CDR3 is TGTGCCAGCAGCCAGACAGGGGGTAAAAACATTCAGTACTTC. The rearrangement joins TRBV13 to TRBJ2-4; TRBD1 aligns across 9 bases. The length of the CDR3 is 14 residues. Germline V gene lookup returns CDR1 PRHDT and CDR2 FYEKMQ (reference sequence). V lost 5 bases and J lost 4; bases outside the gene matches: 3. The complete variable domain, with remaining parts taken from reference TRBV13 and TRBJ2-4, reads AAGVIQSPRHLIKEKRETATLKCYPIPRHDTVYWYQQGPGQDPQFLISFYEKMQSDKGSIPDRFSAQQFSDYHSELNMSSLELGDSALYFCASSQTGGKNIQYFGAGTRLSVL.

The genes are TRBV7-2 and TRBJ2-7; TRBD1 matches at 7 bases. CDR3 size: 15 residues. Unmatched junction bases numbered 11, after V lost 2 bases and J lost 7 bases. In germline, CDR1 is SGHTA, CDR2 FQGNSA. CDR3 DNA: TGTGCCAGCAGCTTACAAACAGGGGCCCTGGGGGAGCAGTACTTC. It yields the protein CASSLQTGALGEQYF.

The chain combines TRBV6-5 with TRBJ2-7, with D maybe TRBD1 (5 bases). The germline CDR1 and CDR2 sequences are MNHEY and SVGAGI. This CDR3 is built from 14 residues. The germline V and J ends were trimmed by 4 bases and 3 bases, with 13 bases remaining between them. The CDR3 bases are TGTGCCAGCAGTTCCCCAAACAGGATCTACGAGCAGTACTTC. Amino acids: CASSSPNRIYEQYF.

This sequence joins TRBV9 and TRBJ2-1; 7 nucleotides line up with TRBD1. Trimming cost V 4 bases and J 1 base; bases outside gene matches: 5. The germline gives CDR1 SGDLS, CDR2 YYNGEE. CDR3 length: 15 amino acids. The CDR3 protein is CASSLGQPSYNEQFF. The CDR3 coding sequence is TGTGCCAGCAGCTTGGGACAGCCATCCTACAATGAGCAGTTCTTC.

In this sample, this clone turned up a few times. In DNA, the CDR3 is TGTGCCAGTAGTGAAACCGCATATAGCAATCAGCCCCAGCATTTT. This encodes CASSETAYSNQPQHF. The chain has TRBV19 and TRBJ1-5; D gene unclear. The CDR3 spans 15 residues. Trimming pared 5 bases from V and 0 bases from J, leaving 11 bases between. The germline V gene has CDR1 LNHDA and CDR2 SQIVND (reference sequence).

This clone is a singleton in its sample. V gene TRBV11-2 combines with J gene TRBJ2-1; D unclear. The length of the CDR3 is 13 residues. V was pared by 0 bases and J by 5 bases, with 5 bases between. Per germline, CDR1 SGHAT and CDR2 FQNNGV. The CDR3 DNA follows: TGTGCCAGCAGCTTAGAACGGGACAATGAGCAGTTCTTC. Residues: CASSLERDNEQFF. The full variable domain, its missing parts supplied by reference TRBV11-2 and TRBJ2-1, is EAGVAQSPRYKIIEKRQSVAFWCNPISGHATLYWYQQILGQGPKLLIQFQNNGVVDDSQLPKDRFSAERLKGVDSTLKIQPAKLEDSAVYLCASSLERDNEQFFGPGTRLTVL.